Presented here are 28 T cell receptor beta chains from one specimen sequenced in a study of blood T cell repertoires in COVID-19. This table comes from immunoSEQ multiplex PCR, and its TCRdb copy is limited to in-frame clones, with some not included. The repertoire holds hundreds of thousands of clones, approximately 86% seen once, with 8% to 9% in the top ten. The sample comprised PBMCs or T cells enriched from blood (not recorded which). The receptors shown here come from a woman aged 18-29 years who had recovered from COVID-19.

The chain employs TRBV12-3 or TRBV12-4 and TRBJ2-1; D is perhaps TRBD2 (6 bases). The germline V and J ends were trimmed by 6 bases and 4 bases, with 10 bases remaining between them. The CDR3 is 13 residues long. The CDR3 DNA reads TGTGCCAGCAGACTAGCCGGGTACAATGAGCAGTTCTTC. It encodes CASRLAGYNEQFF.

This clone was seen once. CDR3 in DNA: TGTGCCAGCAGTTTATCACTAGCGGTGGGATACAATGAGCAGTTCTTC. This gives the protein CASSLSLAVGYNEQFF. This chain uses TRBV28 with TRBJ2-1, with 8 bases that match TRBD2. J lost 4 bases, V lost 1 base, and 6 bases had no gene match. Germline V gives CDR1 MDHEN, CDR2 SYDVKM. CDR3 length: 16 residues.

The chain combines TRBV10-3 with TRBJ1-1, with 9 bases fitting TRBD1. This CDR3 region has 12 residues. After removal of 6 bases from V and 7 bases from J, the junction contained 3 bases not matched to a gene. Germline V gene data show CDR1 as ENHRY and CDR2 as SYGVKD. The CDR3 DNA sequence: TGTGCCATCAGCGGACAGGGGCTTGAAGCTTTCTTT. This sequence encodes CAISGQGLEAFF.

The rearrangement joins TRBV25-1 to TRBJ1-6; weak D call: TRBD1 (5 bases). Germline V CDR1 and CDR2: MGHDK, SYGVNS. The length of the CDR3 is 15 residues. V lost 1 base and J 8 bases, leaving 12 bases between the germline ends. The CDR3 sequence is CASSEWAGMHSPLHF. CDR3 sequence (DNA): TGTGCCAGCAGTGAATGGGCAGGGATGCATTCACCCCTCCACTTT.

The gene calls are TRBV2 and TRBJ2-2; D may be TRBD1 (6 bases). From germline, CDR1 is SNHLY and CDR2 FYNNEI. This CDR3 is 13 amino acids long. Trimming took off 6 bases at V and 8 bases at J, with 13 bases between the two ends. DNA for the CDR3: TGTGCCAGCAGCGTAACAGGGTTGGGGGAGCTGTTTTTT. Residues: CASSVTGLGELFF.

The chain employs TRBV7-2 and TRBJ1-2, with 7 bases fitting TRBD1. There are 13 residues in the CDR3. Trimming removed 5 bases from V and 8 bases from J; junction bases left unmatched: 8. The germline V gene has CDR1 SGHTA and CDR2 FQGNSA. The CDR3 region is CASSLGGRRGYTF. CDR3 in DNA: TGTGCCAGCAGCCTAGGGGGCCGAAGGGGCTACACCTTC.

The chain combines TRBV5-1 with TRBJ2-1, with 9 nucleotides matching TRBD2. This CDR3 region has 11 residues. V shed 7 bases and J 10 bases; nucleotides not matched to a gene: 3. From germline, CDR1 is SGHRS and CDR2 YFSETQ. CDR3 loop: CASDTSGEQFF. The CDR3 DNA reads as TGCGCCAGCGACACTAGCGGGGAGCAGTTCTTC.

The chain is built from TRBV7-8 and TRBJ2-5; D might be TRBD1 (5 bases). Trimming stripped 4 bases from V and 2 bases from J, with 11 bases between. This CDR3 region has 14 residues. CDR1 is SGHVS and CDR2 is FQNEAQ in the germline V gene. The CDR3 coding sequence is TGTGCCAGCAGCTCCCGGACACCACAAGAGACCCAGTACTTC. Its protein product is CASSSRTPQETQYF.

The chain links TRBV5-1 to TRBJ2-4; 7 nucleotides line up with TRBD1. This CDR3 has 15 amino acids. In germline, CDR1 is SGHRS, CDR2 YFSETQ. After removal of 4 bases from V and 1 base from J, the junction contained 5 bases not matched to a gene. The DNA of the CDR3 is TGCGCCAGCAGCACAGGGGTGAGGGCCAAAAACATTCAGTACTTC. Amino acids: CASSTGVRAKNIQYF. Combining the CDR3 with reference TRBV5-1 and TRBJ2-4 gives the whole variable domain KAGVTQTPRYLIKTRGQQVTLSCSPISGHRSVSWYQQTPGQGLQFLFEYFSETQRNKGNFPGRFSGRQFSNSRSEMNVSTLELGDSALYLCASSTGVRAKNIQYFGAGTRLSVL.

This clone was seen just once. This chain links TRBV12-3 or TRBV12-4 with TRBJ1-4; D is ambiguous. The CDR3 is made up of 11 amino acids. Deletions cut 6 bases from V and 6 bases from J, with 5 bases between. The CDR3 spells CASSPDEKLFF. In DNA form, the CDR3 reads TGTGCCAGCAGCCCCGATGAAAAACTGTTTTTT.

This clone was observed once. J is TRBJ1-5 and V is TRBV12-3 or TRBV12-4, with D perhaps TRBD1 (5 bases). The CDR3 is made up of 13 amino acids. Trimming cost V 3 bases and J 6 bases, with 9 bases left between them. Here the CDR3 reads CASSFGGSQPQHF. The CDR3 DNA follows: TGTGCCAGCAGTTTTGGGGGGAGTCAGCCCCAGCATTTT.

This chain connects TRBV28 to TRBJ1-2; D gene uncertain. Germline V gene lookup returns CDR1 MDHEN and CDR2 SYDVKM. V was trimmed by 2 bases and J by 5 bases, leaving 12 bases between them. The CDR3 spans 14 residues. CDR3 nucleotide sequence: TGTGCCAGCAGTTTACCCTCCGGAGGGTATGGCTACACCTTC. It is translated as CASSLPSGGYGYTF.

This chain uses TRBV5-1 with TRBJ2-7, with a tentative D call TRBD2 (6 bases). The CDR3 is 12 residues long. Trimming cost V 4 bases and J 6 bases, with 11 bases left between them. Germline lookup yields CDR1 SGHRS and CDR2 YFSETQ. The DNA of the CDR3 is TGCGCCAGCAGCATCGGAGGGGCCGAGCAGTACTTC. This gives the protein CASSIGGAEQYF. Looking up the rest from reference TRBV5-1 and TRBJ2-7 gives the full variable domain: KAGVTQTPRYLIKTRGQQVTLSCSPISGHRSVSWYQQTPGQGLQFLFEYFSETQRNKGNFPGRFSGRQFSNSRSEMNVSTLELGDSALYLCASSIGGAEQYFGPGTRLTVT.

The rearrangement uses TRBV7-9 and TRBJ2-3; TRBD2 matches at 11 bases. The CDR3 consists of 15 residues. V lost 4 bases and J lost 4; bases outside the gene matches: 4. Germline CDR1 reads SEHNR; CDR2 reads FQNEAQ (reference sequence). CDR3 nucleotide sequence: TGTGCCAGCAGCTCGACTAGCGGGGCGGCAGATACGCAGTATTTT. Its translation: CASSSTSGAADTQYF.

In its sample, this clone was seen once. The CDR3 sequence is CASSSVTGTNTEAFF. The CDR3 DNA follows: TGTGCCAGCAGTTCAGTGACAGGAACGAACACTGAAGCTTTCTTT. The chain links TRBV27 to TRBJ1-1; TRBD1 is a possible D gene (6 bases). The CDR3 has 15 amino acids. V was clipped by 4 bases and J by 1 base, with 13 bases between them. Germline CDR1 and CDR2: MNHEY and SMNVEV (reference sequence).

J is TRBJ1-1 and V is TRBV11-3; no clear D gene. Trimming pared 5 bases from V and 1 base from J, leaving 14 bases between. The V gene's germline CDR1 is SGHNT and CDR2 YENEEA. The CDR3 consists of 15 residues. CDR3 DNA sequence: TGTGCCAGCAGCCGTGGTAAGGGAGGGAACACTGAAGCTTTCTTT. Translating gives CASSRGKGGNTEAFF.

The J gene is TRBJ1-2, the V gene TRBV2; no firm D call. Germline-derived CDR1 and CDR2 are SNHLY and FYNNEI. The CDR3 runs to 13 residues. V lost 9 bases and J lost 2, with 13 bases in between. The CDR3 bases are TGTGCCAGGGCGACCCGCGGGAACTATGGCTACACCTTC. Residues: CARATRGNYGYTF.

CDR3 amino acids: CASSRQGLDGYTF. DNA of the CDR3: TGTGCCAGCAGTCGACAGGGTTTGGATGGCTACACCTTC. The V and J genes are TRBV6-5 and TRBJ1-2; 7 bases are a match to TRBD1. With 5 bases clipped from V and 6 bases from J, the junction kept 6 bases outside the gene matches. This CDR3 is built from 13 residues. Germline CDR1 is MNHEY and CDR2 is SVGAGI.

The J gene is TRBJ1-3, the V gene TRBV29-1; possibly TRBD1 for D (5 bases). Germline CDR1 reads SQVTM; CDR2 reads ANQGSEA. This CDR3 contains 14 residues. The V end lost 4 bases, the J end lost 2 bases, and 12 bases lay between the germline ends. The CDR3 DNA is TGCAGCGTTGGTCAGGGAGGCGCTGGAAACACCATATATTTT. Its translation is CSVGQGGAGNTIYF. The variable domain in full, completed from reference TRBV29-1 and TRBJ1-3, reads SAVISQKPSRDICQRGTSLTIQCQVDSQVTMMFWYRQQPGQSLTLIATANQGSEATYESGFVIDKFPISRPNLTFSTLTVSNMSPEDSSIYLCSVGQGGAGNTIYFGEGSWLTVV.

The chain links TRBV7-9 to TRBJ1-2; D not resolved. Per the germline V gene, CDR1 is SEHNR and CDR2 is FQNEAQ (reference sequence). The CDR3 totals 12 residues. Deletions cut 5 bases from V and 3 bases from J, with 7 bases between. The CDR3 DNA reads TGTGCCAGCAGCATACAAGACTATGGCTACACCTTC. It translates to CASSIQDYGYTF.

The gene calls are TRBV15 and TRBJ2-7; 8 nucleotides agree with TRBD2. Per germline, CDR1 LNHNV and CDR2 YYDKDF (reference sequence). Losses at the gene ends were 0 bases for V and 6 bases for J; bases not matched to a gene: 7. The CDR3 runs 15 residues. DNA for the CDR3: TGTGCCACCAGCAGAGATCAGGCGGGAGGTCGCGAGCAGTACTTC. Amino acid sequence: CATSRDQAGGREQYF.

The chain links TRBV5-1 to TRBJ2-5; D unclear. Germline V gene sequence: CDR1 SGHRS, CDR2 YFSETQ. The ends were cut back, 0 bases at V and 1 base at J, with 10 bases in the middle. This CDR3 is 15 amino acids long. CDR3 sequence: CASSLGAGRQETQYF. The DNA for the CDR3 is TGCGCCAGCAGCTTGGGGGCAGGTCGCCAAGAGACCCAGTACTTC.

V is TRBV11-3 and J is TRBJ1-1, with D perhaps TRBD1 (5 bases). With 5 bases removed from V and 1 base from J, the gap between germline ends came to 14 bases. CDR1 and CDR2 from the germline V gene are SGHNT and YENEEA. This CDR3 is built from 15 residues. Here the CDR3 DNA reads TGTGCCAGCAGCCCCGAGGGGCGGGGGAACACTGAAGCTTTCTTT. Amino acids: CASSPEGRGNTEAFF.

CDR3 nucleotides: TGCGCCAGCAGCTTGGCCTCCGTGGCGGGAGCAGATACGCAGTATTTT. The encoded protein is CASSLASVAGADTQYF. The chain has TRBV5-1 and TRBJ2-3; TRBD2 matches 7 bases. The CDR3 totals 16 residues. V lost 0 bases, J lost 4 bases, and 8 bases stayed unmatched. CDR1 and CDR2 from the germline V gene are SGHRS and YFSETQ.

This chain links TRBV28 with TRBJ2-5, with a weak D call TRBD2 (6 bases). Germline loops: CDR1 MDHEN, CDR2 SYDVKM. Trimming pared 7 bases from V and 5 bases from J, leaving 20 bases between. The CDR3 consists of 15 residues. CDR3 amino acids: CASISGGARRETQYF. For the CDR3, the DNA is TGTGCCAGCATATCGGGCGGGGCCCGGCGGGAGACCCAGTACTTC.

This clone was counted ten times or more. The rearrangement uses TRBV6-2 or TRBV6-3 and TRBJ1-4; possible D gene TRBD1, 6 bases. The germline CDR1 and CDR2 sequences are MNHEY and SVGEGT. The CDR3 is 17 residues long. V dropped 5 bases and J dropped 5 bases, with 21 bases sitting between them. The CDR3 region has the DNA TGTGCCAGCAGTGGGTCCCGGGACATATTCGAAAATGAAAAACTGTTTTTT. The encoded protein is CASSGSRDIFENEKLFF.

The chain combines TRBV7-8 with TRBJ1-2, with D uncertain. In germline, CDR1 is SGHVS, CDR2 FQNEAQ. This CDR3 region has 14 residues. Trimming removed 3 bases at V and 8 bases at J, with 16 bases between. CDR3 residues: CASSFGIAIGGYTF. The CDR3 DNA reads as TGTGCCAGCAGCTTCGGGATTGCGATTGGCGGCTACACCTTC.

This clone was seen a few times. V usage is TRBV2 and J usage is TRBJ2-2, with TRBD2 as a possible D gene (5 bases). V was shortened by 6 bases and J by 6 bases, with 5 bases between the two germline ends. CDR1 and CDR2 from the germline V gene are SNHLY and FYNNEI. The CDR3 spans 11 residues. The CDR3 sequence: CASREAGELFF. DNA of the CDR3: TGTGCCAGCAGGGAGGCCGGGGAGCTGTTTTTT.